These T cell receptor beta chains were read from a single sample in a study of blood T cell repertoires in COVID-19. TCRdb's copy holds only in-frame clones and misses some; the assay was immunoSEQ multiplex PCR. Of approximately 330,000 clones in the sample, more than 75% were seen once. Sequenced input: peripheral blood. All receptors derive from a woman between 50 and 59 years old with active or convalescent COVID-19. CDR3s include the opening cysteine and the closing phenylalanine or tryptophan. Each record gives: clone size, V gene, D gene, J gene, CDR3 protein. A D gene is named only where the DNA matches it firmly. Not all rows give a size; the values are once, few, many and, for expanded clones, a class.

NA	TRBV6-5	NA	TRBJ2-7	CASSTSYRVAQQYF
NA	TRBV28	NA	TRBJ1-5	CASSLSGGPLLYSNQPQHF
NA	TRBV7-3	NA	TRBJ1-5	CASSLSLKGGSNQPQHF
once	TRBV7-2	TRBD1	TRBJ2-2	CASERDRGTGELFF
NA	TRBV6-5	TRBD1	TRBJ1-5	CASSYRQGRNQPQHF
few	TRBV2	TRBD1	TRBJ1-2	CASRYTGQGSGYTF
NA	TRBV29-1	TRBD2	TRBJ2-7	CSVEDPTSGDSYEQYF
NA	TRBV4-3	TRBD2	TRBJ2-7	CASSQEGTSGGSYEQYF
NA	TRBV6-5	TRBD1	TRBJ1-3	CASIGQAANTIYF
few	TRBV5-1	NA	TRBJ1-5	CASISDRHSNQPQHF
NA	TRBV7-2	TRBD1	TRBJ1-2	CASSTTGVNGYGYTF
NA	TRBV27	TRBD1	TRBJ1-1	CASSALTGVNTEAFF
NA	TRBV30	TRBD1	TRBJ1-3	CAWSVGQGGNTIYF
NA	TRBV6-5	TRBD1	TRBJ1-1	CAIRDRGMNTEAFF
NA	TRBV27	NA	TRBJ1-5	CASSTGPGANQPQHF
NA	TRBV28	NA	TRBJ2-7	CASSYRVYEQYF
NA	TRBV2	TRBD1	TRBJ1-6	CASSDPGQGISPLHF
NA	TRBV5-4	NA	TRBJ1-1	CASSLGVTEAFF
once	TRBV9	NA	TRBJ2-1	CASSVVGQGSSEQFF
NA	TRBV28	TRBD1	TRBJ2-7	CASSPSGQGAFYEQYF
NA	TRBV2	NA	TRBJ1-1	CASSRGTVNTEAFF
NA	TRBV6-2/TRBV6-3	TRBD2	TRBJ2-7	CASSYWLAETYEQYF
few	TRBV30	NA	TRBJ1-2	CAWSPLREYGYTF
NA	TRBV9	TRBD2	TRBJ2-1	CASSPRTSGSGNEQFF
NA	TRBV27	TRBD1	TRBJ2-1	CASSLGQGADEQFF
NA	TRBV25-1	TRBD1	TRBJ2-5	CASSNGRGQETQYF
NA	TRBV5-4	TRBD2	TRBJ2-7	CASSLQQLAGFSYEQYF
NA	TRBV19	NA	TRBJ1-1	CASSRTGTLPAFF
NA	TRBV11-2	NA	TRBJ2-7	CASSLAEVWVDEQYF
NA	TRBV21-1	NA	TRBJ1-4	CASSYRDREGRATNEKLFF
NA	TRBV18	NA	TRBJ1-6	CASSPPTGRVNSPLHF
NA	TRBV6-2/TRBV6-3	TRBD2	TRBJ2-5	CASSWTSLGETQYF
NA	TRBV27	NA	TRBJ1-5	CASSLYSGQYSNQPQHF
NA	TRBV9	TRBD2	TRBJ2-2	CASSVGLGTSGKNTGELFF
NA	TRBV29-1	NA	TRBJ2-7	CSVEDLSYEQYF
NA	TRBV11-1	NA	TRBJ1-1	CASSPFVGAGTEAFF
NA	TRBV2	TRBD1	TRBJ2-3	CASGTGSDTQYF
NA	TRBV6-5	NA	TRBJ1-4	CASSYVTGQLLFF
NA	TRBV19	TRBD1	TRBJ1-5	CAAKRQGSDQPQHF
NA	TRBV5-5	NA	TRBJ2-7	CASSLYQDSPYEQYF
NA	TRBV18	NA	TRBJ2-1	CASSPLQGSYNEQFF
NA	TRBV30	NA	TRBJ1-2	CAWSGGHGYTF
NA	TRBV18	TRBD2	TRBJ2-1	CASSPASGRFGEQFF
NA	TRBV9	NA	TRBJ2-5	CASSVAVQETQYF
NA	TRBV5-1	NA	TRBJ2-7	CASSPTESLAYEQYF
NA	TRBV6-1	NA	TRBJ1-2	CASSQDSFYGYTF
NA	TRBV24-1	NA	TRBJ2-6	CATSDPRPGANVLTF
NA	TRBV30	TRBD2	TRBJ2-2	CAWSVPPWGGVTGELFF
NA	TRBV27	TRBD2	TRBJ2-2	CASSPSAGENTGELFF
NA	TRBV19	TRBD1	TRBJ2-7	CASSPTGTYEQYF
NA	TRBV5-1	TRBD2	TRBJ2-2	CASSLGLAGAYTGELFF
NA	TRBV18	TRBD1	TRBJ1-2	CASSRVTGTGKEVGYTF
NA	TRBV7-3	NA	TRBJ2-2	CATGPGDTGELFF
NA	TRBV2	NA	TRBJ2-2	CASSGFAVTGELFF
NA	TRBV14	NA	TRBJ2-1	CASSPSRTRQFF
NA	TRBV19	NA	TRBJ2-3	CASSILSRTDTQYF
NA	TRBV3-1/TRBV3-2	TRBD1	TRBJ1-6	CASSQLVGDRYSPLHF
NA	TRBV18	TRBD1	TRBJ1-1	CASSPTLETGANTEAFF
NA	TRBV30	TRBD1	TRBJ2-5	CAWSVSDRVQETQYF